This T cell receptor beta chain was retrieved from a study of T cells in Graves' hyperthyroidism and ophthalmopathy. This clonotype has just a few counts. Its antigen is currently unknown. Findings and limits, study-wide: The authors' 13 V-J model separated ophthalmopathy from stable hyperthyroidism. The model made its ophthalmopathy prediction, and onset followed a median around 6.5 months later.

Pregnant or lactating patients were excluded, as were those with uncontrolled infection or other autoimmune disease. Thyroid ultrasound, orbital computed tomography, clinical symptoms, and serum thyroxine and TRAb underpinned diagnoses. Germline values: CDR1 SNHLY, CDR2 FYNNEI. After removal of 7 bases from V and 3 bases from J, the junction contained 4 bases not matched to a gene. This CDR3 has 13 residues. What was amplified from RNA transcripts were TCR beta CDR3 regions. HTBI primers were employed in a first-round RT-PCR of the TCR CDR3. TCRdb used MiXCR to reprocess the multiplex PCR reads, holding one entry per CDR3 protein. This table holds roughly 700,000 distinct CDR3 sequences, 15% to 20% found once.

The receptor's source is a man in his fifties with Graves' hyperthyroidism. The material sequenced was blood. This rearrangement joins TRBV2 to TRBJ2-3, with 7 bases that match TRBD2. CDR3 nucleotides: TGTGCCAGCAATTTGCGGGAGACAGATACGCAGTATTTT. Translated: CASNLRETDTQYF. The variable domain in full, with the rest retrieved from reference TRBV2 and TRBJ2-3, is EPEVTQTPSHQVTQMGQEVILRCVPISNHLYFYWYRQILGQKVEFLVSFYNNEISEKSEIFDDQFSVERPDGSNFTLKIRSTKLEDSAMYFCASNLRETDTQYFGPGTRLTVL.